These 28 T cell receptor beta chains share one sample of origin, sequenced in a study of beta chain features in type 1 diabetes. Expressed TCRB transcripts were sequenced, since all the RNA that had been isolated was reverse transcribed. Clones were sequenced by immunoSEQ multiplex PCR, and TCRdb holds only the in-frame ones, with some missing. The data hold 300,000 or so clones, with 7.5% to 9% observed a single time. Source material: central memory CD4+ T cells from blood. Source of these receptors: a woman between 18 and 29 years old in good health.

In this sample, this clone turned up many times. The V call is TRBV7-8, the J call TRBJ2-7; D is undetermined. This CDR3 is 14 amino acids long. V lost 1 base and J 4 bases, leaving 11 bases between the germline ends. The V gene's germline CDR1 is SGHVS and CDR2 FQNEAQ. The CDR3 coding sequence is TGTGCCAGCAGCTTAGGCGAGATGGGGTACGAGCAGTACTTC. Translation gives CASSLGEMGYEQYF. The full variable domain, rest sourced from reference TRBV7-8 and TRBJ2-7, is GAGVSQSPRYKVAKRGQDVALRCDPISGHVSLFWYQQALGQGPEFLTYFQNEAQLDKSGLPSDRFFAERPEGSVSTLKIQRTQQEDSAVYLCASSLGEMGYEQYFGPGTRLTVT.

The CDR3 reads CAGGSGQQEYTGELFF. The CDR3 DNA sequence: TGTGCCGGGGGGTCGGGGCAGCAGGAGTACACCGGGGAGCTGTTTTTT. The chain employs TRBV5-4 and TRBJ2-2; possibly TRBD2 for D (6 bases). This CDR3 has 16 amino acids. Germline values: CDR1 SGHNT, CDR2 YYREEE (reference sequence). Trimming stripped 10 bases from V and 3 bases from J, with 22 bases between.

V and J are TRBV25-1 and TRBJ1-3; D not resolved. Germline loops: CDR1 MGHDK, CDR2 SYGVNS. V was pared by 8 bases and J by 2 bases, with 7 bases between. This CDR3 spans 12 amino acids. The CDR3 DNA reads TGTGCCAGCGCGCCTCCTGGAAACACCATATATTTT. The encoded protein is CASAPPGNTIYF.

This chain links TRBV16 with TRBJ1-5; D not certain. The CDR3 is 15 residues long. Trimming pared 0 bases from V and 2 bases from J, leaving 8 bases between. Germline V gene lookup returns CDR1 KGHSY and CDR2 FQNENV. CDR3 nucleotides: TGTGCCAGCAGCCAATCGGGAGATGGCAATCAGCCCCAGCATTTT. This translates into CASSQSGDGNQPQHF. The full variable domain, rest sourced from reference TRBV16 and TRBJ1-5, is GEEVAQTPKHLVRGEGQKAKLYCAPIKGHSYVFWYQQVLKNEFKFLISFQNENVFDETGMPKERFSAKCLPNSPCSLEIQATKLEDSAVYFCASSQSGDGNQPQHFGDGTRLSIL.

This clone has at least ten counts. V and J are TRBV9 and TRBJ2-7; TRBD2 aligns across 11 bases. The V gene end was trimmed by 2 bases and the J gene end by 2 bases; junction bases not matched to a gene: 12. From germline, CDR1 is SGDLS and CDR2 YYNGEE. CDR3 length equals 18 residues. CDR3 sequence: CASSVAPSLAGATYEQYF. The CDR3, as DNA: TGTGCCAGCAGCGTGGCCCCGTCACTAGCGGGGGCTACCTACGAGCAGTACTTC.

The chain uses TRBV2 and TRBJ1-4; D ambiguous. Trimming cost V 4 bases and J 0 bases, with 6 bases left between them. The CDR3 loop spans 14 amino acids. Germline loops: CDR1 SNHLY, CDR2 FYNNEI. The CDR3 sequence: CASSAAATNEKLFF. CDR3 nucleotide sequence: TGTGCCAGCAGTGCGGCGGCAACTAATGAAAAACTGTTTTTT.

About this clone itself: One end of the junction varies from germline; a read error may be responsible. The chain uses TRBV7-7 and TRBJ2-5; TRBD1 aligns across 9 bases. Per germline, CDR1 SSHAT and CDR2 FNYEAQ (reference sequence). The CDR3 extends over 14 amino acids. CDR3 residues: CASSLGTGKETQYF. CDR3 DNA: TGTGCTAGCAGCTTAGGGACAGGGAAAGAGACCCAGTACTTC. Combining the CDR3 with reference TRBV7-7 and TRBJ2-5 gives the whole variable domain GAGVSQSPRYKVTKRGQDVTLRCDPISSHATLYWYQQALGQGPEFLTYFNYEAQPDKSGLPSDRFSAERPEGSISTLTIQRTEQRDSAMYRCASSLGTGKETQYFGPGTRLLVL.

This rearrangement joins TRBV27 to TRBJ2-6; D perhaps matches TRBD1 (5 bases). The germline V gene has CDR1 MNHEY and CDR2 SMNVEV (reference sequence). The V gene lost 8 bases and the J gene lost 2 bases, with 22 bases spanning the gap. This CDR3 has 18 residues. CDR3 DNA sequence: TGTGCCAGCTCATTCTTCAGGACCAACAGGCCTGGGGCCAACGTCCTGACTTTC. Translating gives CASSFFRTNRPGANVLTF.

V usage is TRBV10-3 and J usage is TRBJ2-7; TRBD1 matches at 12 bases. The germline V gene has CDR1 ENHRY and CDR2 SYGVKD. J lost 5 bases, V lost 7 bases, and 6 bases had no gene match. The CDR3 is 14 amino acids. As DNA, the CDR3 is TGTGCCATCAATCCGGGACAGGGGGCCCACGAGCAGTACTTC. It specifies CAINPGQGAHEQYF.

This clone was detected only a few times. The identical CDR3 is also encoded by other nucleotide sequences in the sample. The chain employs TRBV6-5 and TRBJ2-3, with 7 nucleotides matching TRBD1. The CDR3 runs 14 residues. Germline V lookup: CDR1 MNHEY, CDR2 SVGAGI. Unmatched junction bases numbered 0, after V lost 2 bases and J lost 1 base. The CDR3 region is CASSYGTGTDTQYF. The DNA of the CDR3 is TGTGCCAGCAGTTACGGGACAGGCACAGATACGCAGTATTTT.

The rearrangement links TRBV23-1 to TRBJ2-5; D perhaps matches TRBD1 (5 bases). TRBV23-1 is an ORF, with its function uncertain. V was cut by 0 bases and J by 5 bases, with 22 bases left in between. This CDR3 spans 18 amino acids. CDR3 sequence (DNA): TGCGCCAGCAGTCAATCTCGTCAATCAGGGCCCCTGCAGGAGACCCAGTACTTC. Its translation: CASSQSRQSGPLQETQYF.

This clone has more than one count but fewer than ten. V gene TRBV27 combines with J gene TRBJ2-7, with a tentative D call TRBD2 (5 bases). This CDR3 is 16 amino acids long. Looked up from germline, CDR1 is MNHEY and CDR2 is SMNVEV (reference sequence). V lost 8 bases, J lost 0 bases, and 20 bases lay in between. This CDR3 is CASEILALNISYEQYF. The CDR3 coding sequence is TGTGCCAGCGAAATTCTAGCCTTGAACATCTCCTACGAGCAGTACTTC.

This clone has more than one count but fewer than ten. The chain uses TRBV11-2 and TRBJ2-7, with 8 bases identical to TRBD2. J lost 6 bases, V lost 3 bases, and 7 bases had no gene match. CDR1 SGHAT and CDR2 FQNNGV come from the germline V gene. The CDR3 sequence is 14 residues long. The CDR3 nucleotides read TGTGCCAGCAGCTTGCTTGCGGGAGGAGGCGAGCAGTACTTC. Translation gives CASSLLAGGGEQYF.

This clone occurred a few times. The CDR3 DNA reads as TGTGCCAGCAGTTTGTCCAGGGTGCAGTTCTTC. Translated, it gives CASSLSRVQFF. The chain couples TRBV28 to TRBJ2-1; a weak D match, TRBD1 (5 bases). V was trimmed by 3 bases and J by 12 bases, leaving 9 bases between them. The CDR3 runs to 11 residues. Germline CDR1 is MDHEN and CDR2 is SYDVKM. Using reference TRBV28 and TRBJ2-1 for the parts outside the CDR3, the full variable domain is DVKVTQSSRYLVKRTGEKVFLECVQDMDHENMFWYRQDPGLGLRLIYFSYDVKMKEKGDIPEGYSVSREKKERFSLILESASTNQTSMYLCASSLSRVQFFGPGTRLTVL.

The rearrangement links TRBV11-1 to TRBJ2-5; D gene uncertain. Germline V CDR1 and CDR2: SGHAT, FQDESV (reference sequence). CDR3 size: 13 residues. Trimming shortened V by 5 bases and J by 6 bases, and 13 bases separated the two germline ends. The CDR3 sequence is CASSPLLGKTQYF. CDR3 DNA: TGTGCCAGCAGCCCCCTCCTGGGGAAGACCCAGTACTTC.

This clone was observed at least ten times. As DNA, the CDR3 is TGTGCCAGCAGCGCTGCCTCTGGGGCCAACGTCCTGACTTTC. Amino acids: CASSAASGANVLTF. The V and J genes are TRBV9 and TRBJ2-6; no reliable D call. The CDR3 runs 14 residues. Per germline, CDR1 SGDLS and CDR2 YYNGEE. Between the trimmed V and J ends, which lost 3 bases and 0 bases, there was a span of 4 bases. Looking up the rest from reference TRBV9 and TRBJ2-6 gives the full variable domain: DSGVTQTPKHLITATGQRVTLRCSPRSGDLSVYWYQQSLDQGLQFLIQYYNGEERAKGNILERFSAQQFPDLHSELNLSSLELGDSALYFCASSAASGANVLTFGAGSRLTVL.

With respect to this clone: Other DNA variants within this sample encode the same CDR3. This chain uses TRBV7-2 with TRBJ2-7; D gene ambiguous. The ends were cut back, 1 base at V and 3 bases at J, with 7 bases in the middle. CDR3 length: 13 residues. The germline gives CDR1 SGHTA, CDR2 FQGNSA. CDR3 residues: CASSLGVSYEQYF. In DNA, the CDR3 is TGTGCCAGCAGCTTAGGCGTCAGCTACGAGCAGTACTTC.

The chain recombines TRBV10-3 with TRBJ2-7; 10 bases agree with TRBD2. CDR1 is ENHRY, CDR2 SYGVKD, per germline. This CDR3 contains 18 residues. J was trimmed by 2 bases and V by 4 bases; bases with no gene match: 14. CDR3 loop: CAISASGSGRLKTYEQYF. The CDR3 DNA sequence: TGTGCCATCAGTGCAAGTGGTAGCGGGAGGTTAAAGACCTACGAGCAGTACTTC.

This clone was counted only a few times. The CDR3 DNA sequence: TGTGCCAGCAGCTCCCAGTGGGGGCTCCAGTACTTC. Its protein product is CASSSQWGLQYF. The genes are TRBV2 and TRBJ2-7; tentatively, D is TRBD1 (6 bases). The CDR3 loop spans 12 amino acids. The ends were cut back, 6 bases at V and 10 bases at J, with 16 bases in the middle. Per germline, CDR1 SNHLY and CDR2 FYNNEI.

This clone was observed a few times. The V gene is TRBV7-8, the J gene TRBJ1-5, with 7 bases aligning to TRBD1. There are 14 residues in the CDR3. Germline CDR1 and CDR2: SGHVS and FQNEAQ. V lost 4 bases, J lost 3 bases, and 3 bases stayed unmatched. This chain's CDR3 is CASSWDSNNQPQHF. The CDR3 DNA is TGTGCCAGCAGCTGGGACAGTAACAATCAGCCCCAGCATTTT. Filled out from reference TRBV7-8 and TRBJ1-5, the complete variable domain reads GAGVSQSPRYKVAKRGQDVALRCDPISGHVSLFWYQQALGQGPEFLTYFQNEAQLDKSGLPSDRFFAERPEGSVSTLKIQRTQQEDSAVYLCASSWDSNNQPQHFGDGTRLSIL.

This clone has only a few counts. The rearrangement uses TRBV7-6 and TRBJ2-1; 8 positions agree with TRBD2. V lost 2 bases to trimming and J lost 7 bases; unmatched junction nucleotides: 7. Germline-derived CDR1 and CDR2 are SGHVS and FNYEAQ. The CDR3 spans 15 residues. CDR3: CASSLRREVGNEQFF. The CDR3 DNA sequence: TGTGCCAGCAGCTTACGGCGGGAGGTCGGGAATGAGCAGTTCTTC.

There are a few counts of this clone. The V gene is TRBV11-2, the J gene TRBJ2-5; 8 nucleotides agree with TRBD2. The CDR3 extends over 16 amino acids. Germline trimming cut 1 base from V and 9 bases from J; bases unmatched to any gene: 13. Germline values: CDR1 SGHAT, CDR2 FQNNGV. CDR3 in amino acids: CASSLAITSGLGAQYF. The CDR3, as DNA: TGTGCCAGCAGCTTAGCAATCACTAGCGGCCTTGGGGCCCAGTACTTC.

This clone appeared many times. This rearrangement joins TRBV28 to TRBJ2-2; D might be TRBD1 (6 bases). Deletions cut 2 bases from V and 4 bases from J, with 11 bases between. In germline, CDR1 is MDHEN, CDR2 SYDVKM. The CDR3 sequence is 15 residues long. CDR3 nucleotides: TGTGCCAGCAGTTTAGCTGGGGGCCGCACCGGGGAGCTGTTTTTT. The encoded protein is CASSLAGGRTGELFF. Together with reference TRBV28 and TRBJ2-2, the CDR3 gives the full variable domain: DVKVTQSSRYLVKRTGEKVFLECVQDMDHENMFWYRQDPGLGLRLIYFSYDVKMKEKGDIPEGYSVSREKKERFSLILESASTNQTSMYLCASSLAGGRTGELFFGEGSRLTVL.

As DNA, the CDR3 is TGTGCCAGCTCATCGGGACTAGCGGGAGCCACCGGGGAGCTGTTTTTT. Translation: CASSSGLAGATGELFF. V usage is TRBV18 and J usage is TRBJ2-2; 14 positions agree with TRBD2. V dropped 5 bases and J dropped 4; count of bases not matched to a gene: 3. This CDR3 spans 16 amino acids. The V gene's germline CDR1 is KGHSH and CDR2 LQKENI.

This clone has a handful of counts. The rearrangement joins TRBV29-1 to TRBJ2-1, with TRBD2 as a possible D gene (5 bases). This CDR3 has 13 amino acids. Germline loops: CDR1 SQVTM, CDR2 ANQGSEA. V was shortened by 8 bases and J by 9 bases, with 20 bases between the two germline ends. This CDR3 is CSIDTPGGFEQFF. For the CDR3, the DNA is TGCAGCATAGACACCCCGGGCGGGTTTGAGCAGTTCTTC.

The V call is TRBV5-5, the J call TRBJ1-1; D is unresolved. Trimming removed 5 bases at V and 0 bases at J, with 14 bases between. The CDR3 sequence is 15 residues long. Per the germline V gene, CDR1 is SGHKS and CDR2 is YYEKEE (reference sequence). CDR3 amino acids: CASRGSFFMNTEAFF. For the CDR3, the DNA is TGTGCCAGCAGGGGTTCCTTCTTCATGAACACTGAAGCTTTCTTT.

This clone was picked up many times. The chain recombines TRBV7-9 with TRBJ1-2; D possibly corresponds to TRBD1 (5 bases). Germline loops: CDR1 SEHNR, CDR2 FQNEAQ (reference sequence). This CDR3 comprises 14 residues. V was trimmed by 8 bases and J by 6 bases, leaving 19 bases between them. CDR3 bases: TGTGCCAGCGGCCGGGACTCATCAATTAATGGCTACACCTTC. The encoded protein is CASGRDSSINGYTF.

This clone was observed a few times. The chain links TRBV5-6 to TRBJ2-7; D remains ambiguous. The CDR3 length is 13 residues. The V end lost 0 bases, the J end lost 3 bases, and 7 bases lay between the germline ends. Per germline, CDR1 SGHDT and CDR2 YYEEEE. This chain's CDR3 is CASSLGRIYEQYF. In DNA, the CDR3 is TGTGCCAGCAGCTTGGGTAGGATCTACGAGCAGTACTTC.